The subject of this entry is one T cell receptor (beta chain). These data originate in a study of identical twins. This CDR3 is built from 14 residues. V was trimmed by 5 bases and J by 4 bases, leaving 11 bases between them. TCRdb reprocessed the 5' RACE reads via MiXCR and lists one record per CDR3 protein. The sample has 450,000 to 650,000 distinct CDR3 sequences; around 15% are singletons. Separately, the same data were catalogued under a study of yellow fever vaccine responses in identical twins.

This sequence was found in a woman between 18 and 29 years old in good health. Sequencing input: CD4+ T cells sorted from blood. The chain uses TRBV12-3 or TRBV12-4 and TRBJ2-2; D may be TRBD2 (6 bases). The CDR3 spells CASSPWDFTGELFF. CDR3 sequence (DNA): TGTGCCAGCAGTCCTTGGGACTTCACCGGGGAGCTGTTTTTT.